This is a list of T cell receptor beta chains from one sample in a study of cytomegalovirus exposure and HLA in healthy donors. Here immunoSEQ multiplex PCR was the method, and the copy in TCRdb shows in-frame clones only, minus some. Here the sample spans about 89,000 clones, approximately 81% being singletons. The sequenced sample was PBMCs. These receptors were obtained from a woman aged 18-30 years in good health and CMV-seropositive. Each CDR3 is given with its conserved first and last residue. D genes are given only for firm matches. Clone size appears in some rows only: once, few, many, or a class for an expanded clone.

NA	TRBV14	NA	TRBJ1-2	CASSQDNWAKGYTF	TGTGCCAGCAGCCAAGATAACTGGGCGAAAGGCTACACCTTC
TRBD1	TRBV6-5	NA	TRBJ1-3	CASRSYRGSGNTIYF	TGTGCCAGCAGATCCTACAGGGGATCCGGAAACACCATATATTTT
TRBD1	TRBV6-5	NA	TRBJ1-1	CASSWSRDSPEAFF	TGTGCCAGCAGTTGGTCCCGGGACAGTCCCGAAGCTTTCTTT
TRBD1	TRBV7-2	NA	TRBJ1-5	CASSQFRTGGIGNQPQHF	TGTGCCAGCAGCCAGTTTAGGACAGGGGGCATCGGCAATCAGCCCCAGCATTTT
TRBD1	TRBV23-1	NA	TRBJ1-5	CASKTGVNQPQHF	TGCGCCAGCAAAACAGGGGTCAATCAGCCCCAGCATTTT
TRBD1	TRBV7-9	NA	TRBJ1-2	CASSLGQGNYGYTF	TGTGCCAGCAGCTTAGGACAGGGGAACTATGGCTACACCTTC
TRBD1	TRBV28	NA	TRBJ1-2	CASSLQGAVYGYTF	TGTGCCAGCAGTTTGCAGGGGGCGGTCTATGGCTACACCTTC
NA	TRBV6-5	NA	TRBJ2-2	CASSGSETGELFF	TGTGCCAGCAGTGGGAGTGAGACCGGGGAGCTGTTTTTT
NA	TRBV6-5	NA	TRBJ1-2	CASSLVQDYGYTF	TGTGCCAGCAGTTTGGTACAGGACTATGGCTACACCTTC
TRBD2	TRBV2	once	TRBJ2-5	CASSEAPSGGREETQYF	TGTGCCAGCAGTGAAGCCCCTAGCGGGGGGAGGGAAGAGACCCAGTACTTC
TRBD1	TRBV19	once	TRBJ1-5	CASSWTGKGVRSNQPQHF	TGTGCCAGTAGTTGGACAGGGAAGGGGGTGCGAAGCAATCAGCCCCAGCATTTT
TRBD1	TRBV19	NA	TRBJ1-5	CASSIQDRGYQPQHF	TGTGCCAGTAGTATCCAGGACAGGGGATACCAGCCCCAGCATTTT
NA	TRBV19	NA	TRBJ1-3	CASSMAQGPGNTIYF	TGTGCCAGTAGTATGGCACAGGGCCCTGGAAACACCATATATTTT
NA	TRBV6-5	NA	TRBJ1-1	CASSYPGGTTEAFF	TGTGCCAGCAGTTACCCGGGAGGGACCACTGAAGCTTTCTTT
NA	TRBV6-1	NA	TRBJ2-2	CASSGTGFYTGELFF	TGTGCCAGCAGCGGTACAGGTTTTTACACCGGGGAGCTGTTTTTT
NA	TRBV5-1	NA	TRBJ2-1	CASSREDTYNEQFF	TGCGCCAGCAGCAGGGAGGATACCTACAATGAGCAGTTCTTC
NA	TRBV2	NA	TRBJ2-7	CASSEAPVGGEQYF	TGTGCCAGCAGTGAAGCGCCGGTAGGCGGCGAGCAGTACTTC
NA	TRBV4-3	NA	TRBJ1-2	CASSQVFGGARDYGYTF	TGCGCCAGCAGCCAAGTTTTCGGGGGGGCGCGGGACTATGGCTACACCTTC
TRBD1	TRBV6-5	NA	TRBJ1-2	CASRWTGNYGYTF	TGTGCCAGCAGGTGGACAGGGAACTATGGCTACACCTTC
TRBD1	TRBV23-1	NA	TRBJ1-1	CASSQWDRGDTEAFF	TGCGCCAGCAGTCAATGGGACAGGGGCGACACTGAAGCTTTCTTT
TRBD1	TRBV6-1	NA	TRBJ1-1	CASSERQGRDNTEAFF	TGTGCCAGCAGTGAAAGACAGGGGAGAGATAACACTGAAGCTTTCTTT
NA	TRBV19	NA	TRBJ1-6	CASSEDSSYNSPLHF	TGTGCCAGTAGTGAGGACAGCTCCTATAATTCACCCCTCCACTTT
NA	TRBV7-3	NA	TRBJ2-2	CASSQGSGDNTGELFF	TGTGCCAGCAGCCAGGGGTCAGGGGATAACACCGGGGAGCTGTTTTTT
NA	TRBV2	NA	TRBJ2-5	CASRRADRTNQETQYF	TGTGCCAGCAGGAGGGCAGACAGGACAAACCAAGAGACCCAGTACTTC
NA	TRBV6-1	NA	TRBJ1-3	CASSERTGNTIYF	TGTGCCAGCAGTGAGAGGACAGGAAACACCATATATTTT
NA	TRBV14	NA	TRBJ1-6	CASSQEGVVSYNSPLHF	TGTGCCAGCAGCCAAGAAGGGGTAGTCTCCTATAATTCACCCCTCCACTTT
NA	TRBV28	NA	TRBJ1-1	CASSPDGGPMNTEAFF	TGTGCCAGCAGTCCCGACGGGGGGCCCATGAACACTGAAGCTTTCTTT
TRBD1	TRBV7-9	NA	TRBJ1-5	CASSLTGENQPQHF	TGTGCCAGCAGCTTAACAGGGGAGAATCAGCCCCAGCATTTT
TRBD1	TRBV5-1	NA	TRBJ2-5	CASSTEQGRGETQYF	TGCGCCAGCAGCACCGAACAGGGGCGAGGGGAGACCCAGTACTTC
TRBD1	TRBV4-3	NA	TRBJ1-2	CASSHLQGAGGYTF	TGCGCCAGCAGCCACTTACAGGGGGCCGGAGGCTACACCTTC
NA	TRBV6-1	NA	TRBJ1-4	CASSEYRVNEKLFF	TGTGCCAGCAGTGAATACAGGGTGAATGAAAAACTGTTTTTT
TRBD1	TRBV18	NA	TRBJ2-7	CASSPPNTGGSYEQYF	TGTGCCAGCTCACCACCTAACACAGGGGGGTCCTACGAGCAGTACTTC
TRBD1	TRBV4-2	NA	TRBJ2-7	CASSQDQNRGSSYEQYF	TGTGCCAGCAGCCAAGACCAGAACAGGGGAAGCTCCTACGAGCAGTACTTC
NA	TRBV10-3	NA	TRBJ2-5	CAISSGQEEETQYF	TGTGCCATCAGTTCAGGGCAGGAAGAGGAGACCCAGTACTTC
TRBD2	TRBV11-3	NA	TRBJ2-1	CASSFLTSGGGEQFF	TGTGCCAGCAGCTTTCTCACTAGCGGGGGGGGTGAGCAGTTCTTC
TRBD1	TRBV28	NA	TRBJ2-7	CASRVDRGIFYEQYF	TGTGCCAGCAGGGTTGACAGGGGGATTTTCTACGAGCAGTACTTC